The clone carrying this TCR beta chain was observed a handful of times. Its antigen remains unknown. This table comes from immunoSEQ multiplex PCR, and its TCRdb copy is limited to in-frame clones, with some not included. The table has 2,500 to 3,000 clones, 28% seen once. The data derive from a study of T cells in localized non-small cell lung cancer. Study-level points and caveats: Median about 58 top-100 tumor clones were shared with paired adjacent lung.

Germline loops: CDR1 MGHRA, CDR2 YSYEKL. Trimming cost V 4 bases and J 7 bases, with 14 bases left between them. CDR3 length: 14 amino acids. The TCR sequence derives from a male donor at least 60 years old with stage II squamous cell lung carcinoma. This chain links TRBV4-1 with TRBJ1-5; D not resolved. Sequenced material: lung tumor tissue, taken before any cancer treatment. CDR3 coding DNA: TGCGCCAGCAGCCTTGTTGGGTCGGGGCAGCCCCAGCATTTT. This translates into CASSLVGSGQPQHF.